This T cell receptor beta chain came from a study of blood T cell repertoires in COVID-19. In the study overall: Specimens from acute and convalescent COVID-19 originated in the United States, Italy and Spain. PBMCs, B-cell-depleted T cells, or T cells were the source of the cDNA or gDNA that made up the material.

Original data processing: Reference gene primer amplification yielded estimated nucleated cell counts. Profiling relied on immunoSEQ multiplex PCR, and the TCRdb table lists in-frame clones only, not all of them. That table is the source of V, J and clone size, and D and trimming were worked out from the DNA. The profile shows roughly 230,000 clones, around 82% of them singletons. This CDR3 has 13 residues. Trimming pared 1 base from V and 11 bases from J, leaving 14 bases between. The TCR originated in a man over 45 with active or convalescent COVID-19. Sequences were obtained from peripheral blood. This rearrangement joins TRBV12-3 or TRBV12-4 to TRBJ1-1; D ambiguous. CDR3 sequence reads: CASSLDLGGLAFF. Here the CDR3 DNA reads TGTGCCAGCAGTTTAGATCTTGGAGGGCTGGCTTTCTTT.